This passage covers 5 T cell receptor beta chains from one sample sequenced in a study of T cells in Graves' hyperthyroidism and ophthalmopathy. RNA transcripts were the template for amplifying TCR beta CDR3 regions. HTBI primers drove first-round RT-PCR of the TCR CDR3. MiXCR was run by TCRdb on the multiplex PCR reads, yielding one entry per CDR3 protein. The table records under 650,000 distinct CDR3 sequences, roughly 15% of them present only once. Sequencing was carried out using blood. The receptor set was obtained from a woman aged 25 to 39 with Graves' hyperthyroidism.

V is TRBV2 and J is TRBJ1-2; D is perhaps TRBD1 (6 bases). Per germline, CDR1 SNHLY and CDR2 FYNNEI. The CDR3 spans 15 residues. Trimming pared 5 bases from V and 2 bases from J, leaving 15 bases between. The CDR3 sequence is CASSPISGGNYGYTF. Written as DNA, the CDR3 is TGTGCCAGCAGTCCAATATCTGGGGGCAACTATGGCTACACCTTC. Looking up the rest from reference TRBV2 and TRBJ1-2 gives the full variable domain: EPEVTQTPSHQVTQMGQEVILRCVPISNHLYFYWYRQILGQKVEFLVSFYNNEISEKSEIFDDQFSVERPDGSNFTLKIRSTKLEDSAMYFCASSPISGGNYGYTFGSGTRLTVV.

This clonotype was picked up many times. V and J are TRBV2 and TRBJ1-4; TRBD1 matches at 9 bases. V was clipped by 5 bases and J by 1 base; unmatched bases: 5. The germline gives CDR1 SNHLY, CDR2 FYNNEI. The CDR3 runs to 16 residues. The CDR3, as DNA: TGTGCCAGCAGTTTACAGGGGGCGGGAACTAATGAAAAACTGTTTTTT. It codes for CASSLQGAGTNEKLFF.

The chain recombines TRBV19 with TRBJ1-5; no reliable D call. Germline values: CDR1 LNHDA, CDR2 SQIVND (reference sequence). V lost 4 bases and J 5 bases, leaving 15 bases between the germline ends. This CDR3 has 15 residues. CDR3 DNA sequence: TGTGCCAGTAGTAATCCTTTATTGGCCGATCAGCCCCAGCATTTT. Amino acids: CASSNPLLADQPQHF.

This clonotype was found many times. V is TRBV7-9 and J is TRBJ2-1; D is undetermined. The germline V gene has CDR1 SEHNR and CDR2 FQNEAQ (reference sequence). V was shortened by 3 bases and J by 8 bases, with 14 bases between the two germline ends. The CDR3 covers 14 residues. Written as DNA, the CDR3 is TGTGCCAGCAGCTTCCGACAACCTTACGATGAGCAGTTCTTC. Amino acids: CASSFRQPYDEQFF.

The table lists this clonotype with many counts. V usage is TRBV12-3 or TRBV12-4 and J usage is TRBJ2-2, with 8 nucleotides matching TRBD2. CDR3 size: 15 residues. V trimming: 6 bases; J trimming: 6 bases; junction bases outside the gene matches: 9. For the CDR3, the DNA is TGTGCCAGCAGCCCGGGACTAGATCGGTCCGGGGAGCTGTTTTTT. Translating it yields CASSPGLDRSGELFF.